This T cell receptor (beta chain) was identified during a study of cytomegalovirus exposure and HLA in healthy donors. About the study: Assignment to the Caucasian-associated ancestry cluster applied to over 70% of the approximately 360 genotyped donors. Study results and limitations: In a later analysis, compared with equally common non-associated chains, HLA-associated beta chains were more expanded. Looking again later, the authors saw that most CMV-associated TCR beta chains seemed HLA-restricted. An observed cluster of highly shared sequence variants was recorded as a likely sequencing artifact.

With regard to this clone: Its antigen is currently unknown.

60 Vbeta and 13 Jbeta primers were used in PCR. Repertoires were generated with immunoSEQ multiplex PCR, while TCRdb's copy carries only in-frame clones and drops some. The table records 80,000 to 100,000 clones, roughly 74% of them present only once. V lost 0 bases to trimming and J lost 3 bases, with 13 bases between them. The CDR3 extends over 16 amino acids. Germline assignment: CDR1 SGDLS and CDR2 YYNGEE. The V and J genes are TRBV9 and TRBJ2-1; D not resolved. Sequences were obtained from PBMCs. The sequence came from a woman between 18 and 30 years old in good health and CMV-seropositive. The CDR3 nucleotides read TGTGCCAGCAGCGTAGCTGCAGATCGAGGCTACAATGAGCAGTTCTTC. It codes for CASSVAADRGYNEQFF.